The entry that follows covers one T cell receptor (beta chain) sequence. The sample holds other DNA sequences that translate to the same CDR3. Sequenced by immunoSEQ multiplex PCR; TCRdb stores in-frame clones only, minus some. The table shows under 1,100,000 clones, with roughly 70% occurring only once. The data stem from a study of shared clonotypes between healthy human individuals. This TCR was recovered from a man aged 18-30 years in good health. The material sequenced was memory CD4+ T cells sorted from blood. Subset reported: CD45RA-negative fraction.

As DNA, the CDR3 is TGTGCCAGCAGGGCAGGAGGAGGTGGCAATCAGCCCCAGCATTTT. Translating gives CASRAGGGGNQPQHF. The gene calls are TRBV2 and TRBJ1-5; D unresolved. Trimming shortened V by 6 bases and J by 2 bases, and 14 bases separated the two germline ends. Per germline, CDR1 SNHLY and CDR2 FYNNEI. The CDR3 runs to 15 residues. Together with reference TRBV2 and TRBJ1-5, the CDR3 gives the full variable domain: EPEVTQTPSHQVTQMGQEVILRCVPISNHLYFYWYRQILGQKVEFLVSFYNNEISEKSEIFDDQFSVERPDGSNFTLKIRSTKLEDSAMYFCASRAGGGGNQPQHFGDGTRLSIL.